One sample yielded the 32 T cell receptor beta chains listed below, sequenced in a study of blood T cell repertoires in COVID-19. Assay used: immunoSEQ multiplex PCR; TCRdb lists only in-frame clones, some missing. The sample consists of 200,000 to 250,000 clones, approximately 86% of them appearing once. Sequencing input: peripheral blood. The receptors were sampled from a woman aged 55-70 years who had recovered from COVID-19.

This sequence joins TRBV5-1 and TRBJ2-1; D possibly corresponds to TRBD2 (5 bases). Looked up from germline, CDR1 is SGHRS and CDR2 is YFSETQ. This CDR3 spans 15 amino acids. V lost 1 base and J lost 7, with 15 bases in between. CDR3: CASSLYSGPGNEQFF. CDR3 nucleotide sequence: TGCGCCAGCAGCTTGTATTCGGGTCCGGGGAATGAGCAGTTCTTC.

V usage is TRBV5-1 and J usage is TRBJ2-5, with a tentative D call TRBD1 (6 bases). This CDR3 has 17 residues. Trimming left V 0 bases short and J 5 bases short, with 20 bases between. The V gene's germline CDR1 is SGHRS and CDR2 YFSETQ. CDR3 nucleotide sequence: TGCGCCAGCAGCTTGGAGGTCGGACAGTTCTTTCGGGAGACCCAGTACTTC. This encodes CASSLEVGQFFRETQYF.

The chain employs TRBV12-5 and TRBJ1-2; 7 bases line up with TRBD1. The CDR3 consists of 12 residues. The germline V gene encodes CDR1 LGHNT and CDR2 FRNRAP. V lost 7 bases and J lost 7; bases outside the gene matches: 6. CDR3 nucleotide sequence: TGTGCTAGTGCCAGGGGGGACGTTGGCTACACCTTC. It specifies CASARGDVGYTF.

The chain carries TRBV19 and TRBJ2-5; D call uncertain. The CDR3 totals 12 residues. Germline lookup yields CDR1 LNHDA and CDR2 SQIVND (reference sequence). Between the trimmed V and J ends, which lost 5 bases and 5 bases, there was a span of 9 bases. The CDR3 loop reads CASSRGAETQYF. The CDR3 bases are TGTGCCAGTAGTCGTGGTGCGGAGACCCAGTACTTC. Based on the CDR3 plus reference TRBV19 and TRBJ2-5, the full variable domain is DGGITQSPKYLFRKEGQNVTLSCEQNLNHDAMYWYRQDPGQGLRLIYYSQIVNDFQKGDIAEGYSVSREKKESFPLTVTSAQKNPTAFYLCASSRGAETQYFGPGTRLLVL.

DNA for the CDR3: TGTGCCAGCAGCACTTCCGGGGGGTCGGGCAATCAGCCCCAGCATTTT. This codes for CASSTSGGSGNQPQHF. J is TRBJ1-5 and V is TRBV3-1 (or the pseudogene TRBV3-2); weak D call: TRBD1 (5 bases). Germline CDR1 reads LGHDT; CDR2 reads YNNKEL (reference sequence). This CDR3 is 16 amino acids long. The ends were cut back, 5 bases at V and 2 bases at J, with 16 bases in the middle.

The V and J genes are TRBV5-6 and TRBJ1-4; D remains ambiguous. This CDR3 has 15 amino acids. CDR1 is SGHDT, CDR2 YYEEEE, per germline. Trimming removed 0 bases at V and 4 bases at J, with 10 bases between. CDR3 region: CASSLGAGLNEKLFF. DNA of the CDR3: TGTGCCAGCAGCTTGGGAGCAGGACTTAATGAAAAACTGTTTTTT.

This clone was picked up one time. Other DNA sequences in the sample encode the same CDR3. In DNA form, the CDR3 reads TGTGCCAGCAGTTGGACCGGGGGCAATCAGCCCCAGCATTTT. This translates into CASSWTGGNQPQHF. This chain connects TRBV27 to TRBJ1-5; no reliable D call. The germline CDR1 and CDR2 sequences are MNHEY and SMNVEV (reference sequence). The CDR3 is made up of 14 amino acids. Trimming left V 4 bases short and J 2 bases short, with 9 bases between.

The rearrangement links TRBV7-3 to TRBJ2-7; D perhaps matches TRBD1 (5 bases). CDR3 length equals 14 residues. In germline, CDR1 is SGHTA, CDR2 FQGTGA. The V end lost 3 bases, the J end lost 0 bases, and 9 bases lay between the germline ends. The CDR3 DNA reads TGTGCCAGCAGCTTTCAGGGTACCTCCTACGAGCAGTACTTC. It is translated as CASSFQGTSYEQYF.

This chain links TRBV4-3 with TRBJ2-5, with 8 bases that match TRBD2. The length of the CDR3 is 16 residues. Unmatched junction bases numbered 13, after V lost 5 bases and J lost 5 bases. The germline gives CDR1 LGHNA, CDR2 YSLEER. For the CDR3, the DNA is TGCGCCAGCAGCTTACGGGGGGGGCTGGTAGGGGAGACCCAGTACTTC. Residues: CASSLRGGLVGETQYF.

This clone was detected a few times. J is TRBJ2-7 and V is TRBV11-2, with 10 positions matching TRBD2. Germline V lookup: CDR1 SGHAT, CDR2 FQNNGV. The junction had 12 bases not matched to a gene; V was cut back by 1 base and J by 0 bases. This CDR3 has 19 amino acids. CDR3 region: CASSLAYGASGGLSYEQYF. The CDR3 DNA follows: TGTGCCAGCAGCTTAGCTTATGGGGCTAGCGGGGGCCTCTCCTACGAGCAGTACTTC.

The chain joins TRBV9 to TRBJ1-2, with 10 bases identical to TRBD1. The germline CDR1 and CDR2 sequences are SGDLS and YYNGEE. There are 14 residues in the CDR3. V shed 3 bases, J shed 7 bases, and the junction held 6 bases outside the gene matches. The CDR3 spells CASSEGQGIGGYTF. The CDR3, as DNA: TGTGCCAGCAGCGAGGGACAGGGGATAGGTGGCTACACCTTC.

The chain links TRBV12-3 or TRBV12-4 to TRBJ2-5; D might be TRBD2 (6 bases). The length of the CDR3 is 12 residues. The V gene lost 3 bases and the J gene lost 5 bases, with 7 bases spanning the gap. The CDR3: CASSFAGETQYF. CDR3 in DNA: TGTGCCAGCAGTTTCGCGGGGGAGACCCAGTACTTC.

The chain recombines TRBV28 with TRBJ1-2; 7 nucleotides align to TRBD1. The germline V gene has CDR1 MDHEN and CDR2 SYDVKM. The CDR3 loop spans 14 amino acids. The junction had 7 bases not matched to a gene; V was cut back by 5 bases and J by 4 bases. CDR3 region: CASSPSGTVYGYTF. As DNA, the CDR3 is TGTGCCAGCAGTCCCTCCGGGACAGTCTATGGCTACACCTTC.

The CDR3 region is CASSVDSNTEAFF. CDR3 bases: TGTGCCAGCTCAGTGGACAGTAACACTGAAGCTTTCTTT. The chain carries TRBV18 and TRBJ1-1; D is perhaps TRBD1 (6 bases). The V end lost 5 bases, the J end lost 2 bases, and 9 bases lay between the germline ends. The CDR3 extends over 13 amino acids. Germline CDR1 KGHSH, CDR2 LQKENI.

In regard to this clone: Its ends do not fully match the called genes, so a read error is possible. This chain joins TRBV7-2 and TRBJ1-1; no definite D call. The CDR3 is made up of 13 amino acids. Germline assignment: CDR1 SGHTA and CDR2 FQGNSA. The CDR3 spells CASGLVPYTEAFF. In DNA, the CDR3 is TGTGCCAGCGGCTTAGTTCCGTACACTGAAGCTTTCTTT.

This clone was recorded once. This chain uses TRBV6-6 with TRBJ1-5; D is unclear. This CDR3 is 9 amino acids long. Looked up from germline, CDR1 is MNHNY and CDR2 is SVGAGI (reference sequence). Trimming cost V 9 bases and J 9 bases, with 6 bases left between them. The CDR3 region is CASSGPQHF. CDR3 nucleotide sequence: TGTGCCAGTTCCGGGCCCCAGCATTTT.

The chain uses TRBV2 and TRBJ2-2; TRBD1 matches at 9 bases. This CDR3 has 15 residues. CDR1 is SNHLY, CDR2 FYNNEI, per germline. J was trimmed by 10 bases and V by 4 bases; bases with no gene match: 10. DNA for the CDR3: TGTGCCAGCAGTGTCGACAGGGGGAGTAGGGAGGAGCTGTTTTTT. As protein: CASSVDRGSREELFF.

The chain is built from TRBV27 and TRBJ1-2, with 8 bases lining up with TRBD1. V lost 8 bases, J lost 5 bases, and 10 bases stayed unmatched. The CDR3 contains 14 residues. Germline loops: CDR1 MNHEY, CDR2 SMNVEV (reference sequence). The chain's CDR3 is CASGPGGAGYGYTF. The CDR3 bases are TGTGCCAGCGGCCCAGGGGGCGCTGGGTATGGCTACACCTTC.

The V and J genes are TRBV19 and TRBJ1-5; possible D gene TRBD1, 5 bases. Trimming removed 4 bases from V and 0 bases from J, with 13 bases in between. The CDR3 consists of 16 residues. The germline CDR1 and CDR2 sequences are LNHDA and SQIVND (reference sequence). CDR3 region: CASSTGRGNSNQPQHF. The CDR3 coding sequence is TGTGCCAGTAGTACGGGACGGGGGAATAGCAATCAGCCCCAGCATTTT.

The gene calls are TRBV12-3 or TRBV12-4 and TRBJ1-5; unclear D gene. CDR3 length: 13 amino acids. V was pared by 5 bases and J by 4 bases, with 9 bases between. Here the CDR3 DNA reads TGTGCCAGCAGTCAGGCGACGAATCAGCCCCAGCATTTT. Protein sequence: CASSQATNQPQHF.

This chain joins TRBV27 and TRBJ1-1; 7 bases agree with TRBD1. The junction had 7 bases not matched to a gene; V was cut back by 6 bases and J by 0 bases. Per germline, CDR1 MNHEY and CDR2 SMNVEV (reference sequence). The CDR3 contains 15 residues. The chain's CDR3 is CASRDWGQMNTEAFF. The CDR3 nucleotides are TGTGCCAGCAGGGATTGGGGACAGATGAACACTGAAGCTTTCTTT.

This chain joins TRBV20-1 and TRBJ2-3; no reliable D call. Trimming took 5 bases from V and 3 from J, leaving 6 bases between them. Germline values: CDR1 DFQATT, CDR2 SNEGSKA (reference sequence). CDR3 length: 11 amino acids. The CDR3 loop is CSAPGTDTQYF. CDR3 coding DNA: TGCAGTGCTCCCGGTACAGATACGCAGTATTTT.

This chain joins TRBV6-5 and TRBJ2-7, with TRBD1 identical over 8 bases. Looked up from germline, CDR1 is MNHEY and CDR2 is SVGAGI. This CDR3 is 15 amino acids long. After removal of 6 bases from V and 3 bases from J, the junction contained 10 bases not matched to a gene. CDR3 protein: CASRAGTGGDYEQYF. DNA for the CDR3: TGTGCCAGCAGAGCCGGGACAGGAGGGGACTACGAGCAGTACTTC.

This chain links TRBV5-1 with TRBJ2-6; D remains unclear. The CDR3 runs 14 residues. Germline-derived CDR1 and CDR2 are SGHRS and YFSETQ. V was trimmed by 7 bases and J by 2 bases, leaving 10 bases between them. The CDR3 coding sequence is TGCGCCAGCGGTGAGGCGGCTGGGGCCAACGTCCTGACTTTC. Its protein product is CASGEAAGANVLTF.

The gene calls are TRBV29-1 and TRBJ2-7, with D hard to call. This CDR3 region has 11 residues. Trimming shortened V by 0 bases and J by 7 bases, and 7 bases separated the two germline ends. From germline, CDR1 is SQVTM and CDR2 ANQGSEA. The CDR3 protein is CSVEDAEEQYF. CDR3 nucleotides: TGCAGCGTTGAAGATGCGGAAGAGCAGTACTTC.

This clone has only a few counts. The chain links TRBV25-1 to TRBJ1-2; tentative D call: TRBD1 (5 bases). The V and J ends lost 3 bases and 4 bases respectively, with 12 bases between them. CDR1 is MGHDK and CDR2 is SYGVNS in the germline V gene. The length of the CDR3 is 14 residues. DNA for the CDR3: TGTGCCAGCAGTGATCAGGGTCCCTCCTATGGCTACACCTTC. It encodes CASSDQGPSYGYTF.

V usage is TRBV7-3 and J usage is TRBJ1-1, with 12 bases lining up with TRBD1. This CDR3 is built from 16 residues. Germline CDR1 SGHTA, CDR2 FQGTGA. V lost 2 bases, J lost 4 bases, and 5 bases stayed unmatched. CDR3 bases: TGTGCCAGCAGCTTATCGGGACAGGGGGCGGGCACTGAAGCTTTCTTT. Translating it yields CASSLSGQGAGTEAFF.

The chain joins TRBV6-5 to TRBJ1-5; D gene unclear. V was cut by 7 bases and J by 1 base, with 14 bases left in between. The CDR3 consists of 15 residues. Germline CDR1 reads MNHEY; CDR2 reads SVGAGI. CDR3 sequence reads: CASKFRAGSNQPQHF. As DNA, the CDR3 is TGTGCCAGCAAATTTAGGGCGGGAAGCAATCAGCCCCAGCATTTT.

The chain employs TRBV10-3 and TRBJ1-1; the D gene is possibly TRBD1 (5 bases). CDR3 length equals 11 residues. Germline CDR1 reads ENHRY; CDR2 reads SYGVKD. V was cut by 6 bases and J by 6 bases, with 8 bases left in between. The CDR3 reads CAIRGGAEAFF. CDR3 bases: TGTGCCATCAGGGGGGGGGCTGAAGCTTTCTTT.

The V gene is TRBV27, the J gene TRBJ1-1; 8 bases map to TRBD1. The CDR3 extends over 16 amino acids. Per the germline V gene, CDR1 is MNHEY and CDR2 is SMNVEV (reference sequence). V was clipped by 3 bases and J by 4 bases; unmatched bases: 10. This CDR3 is CASSFASRGRGTEAFF. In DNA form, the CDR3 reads TGTGCCAGCAGTTTCGCCTCCAGGGGGCGAGGCACTGAAGCTTTCTTT.

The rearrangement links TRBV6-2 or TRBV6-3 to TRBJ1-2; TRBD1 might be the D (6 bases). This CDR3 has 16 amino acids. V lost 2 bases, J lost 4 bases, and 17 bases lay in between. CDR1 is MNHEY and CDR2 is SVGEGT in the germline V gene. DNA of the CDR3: TGTGCCAGCAGTTACCCCTTGACAGGTGTCACCTATGGCTACACCTTC. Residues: CASSYPLTGVTYGYTF.

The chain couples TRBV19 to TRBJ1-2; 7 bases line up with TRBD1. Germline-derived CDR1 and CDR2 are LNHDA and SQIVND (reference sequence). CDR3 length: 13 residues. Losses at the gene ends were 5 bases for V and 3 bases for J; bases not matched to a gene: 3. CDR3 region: CASSPDRDYGYTF. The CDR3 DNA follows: TGTGCCAGTAGTCCAGACAGGGACTATGGCTACACCTTC.